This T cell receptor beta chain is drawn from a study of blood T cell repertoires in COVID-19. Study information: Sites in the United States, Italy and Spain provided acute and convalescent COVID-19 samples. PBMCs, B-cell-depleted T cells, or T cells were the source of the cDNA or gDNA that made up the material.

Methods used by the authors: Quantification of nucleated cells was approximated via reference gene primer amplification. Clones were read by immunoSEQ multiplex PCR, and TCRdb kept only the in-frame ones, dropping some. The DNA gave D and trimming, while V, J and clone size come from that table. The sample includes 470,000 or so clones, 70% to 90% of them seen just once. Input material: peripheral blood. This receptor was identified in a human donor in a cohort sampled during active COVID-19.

The CDR3 region is CATSRDRDTSNQPQHF. As DNA, the CDR3 is TGTGCCACCAGCCGGGACAGGGATACCAGCAATCAGCCCCAGCATTTT. This chain connects TRBV24-1 to TRBJ1-5; the match to TRBD1 covers 9 bases. Germline V gene data show CDR1 as KGHDR and CDR2 as SFDVKD. The CDR3 length is 16 residues. The V and J ends lost 7 bases and 1 base, in that order; junction bases with no gene match: 7.